The rows below give T cell receptor beta chains drawn from one sample of a study of blood T cell repertoires in COVID-19. Sequencing used immunoSEQ multiplex PCR; TCRdb keeps in-frame clones, though not all of them. Among about 340,000 clones listed, 80% to 90% were seen once. The sequenced sample consisted of peripheral blood. The receptors stem from a man aged 30 to 39 with active or convalescent COVID-19. Both conserved end residues are part of each CDR3. The D gene is left open where the match is weak. A clone size is listed for some rows: how often the clone was seen (once, few, many), or a class if it is expanded.

V	J	D	size	CDR3	DNA
TRBV11-2	TRBJ1-1	-	once	CASSSSGSNTEAFF	TGTGCCAGCAGCTCGTCCGGGTCGAACACTGAAGCTTTCTTT
TRBV9	TRBJ1-3	-	-	CASSAPGGPGNTIYF	TGTGCCAGCAGCGCCCCCGGGGGGCCCGGAAACACCATATATTTT
TRBV30	TRBJ2-1	-	few	CAWSLLNEQFF	TGTGCCTGGAGTCTCTTAAATGAGCAGTTCTTC
TRBV7-2	TRBJ2-1	TRBD1	-	CASSPRQGMGNEQFF	TGTGCCAGCAGCCCAAGACAGGGGATGGGCAATGAGCAGTTCTTC
TRBV4-1	TRBJ1-6	-	-	CASSQEQGSLLSLHF	TGCGCCAGCAGCCAAGAACAGGGTAGCCTGTTGTCCCTCCACTTT
TRBV30	TRBJ1-5	TRBD1	-	CAWSTIDRGLGQPQHF	TGTGCCTGGAGTACAATCGACAGGGGTCTAGGTCAGCCCCAGCATTTT
TRBV30	TRBJ2-2	-	-	CAWTPWGKGVTGELFF	TGTGCCTGGACTCCCTGGGGGAAGGGGGTGACCGGGGAGCTGTTTTTT
TRBV9	TRBJ1-1	TRBD1	-	CASSTRGVSDEAFF	TGTGCCAGCAGCACCAGGGGGGTTTCTGATGAAGCTTTCTTT
TRBV4-2	TRBJ2-3	TRBD2	-	CASSQDRGLAGIYTQYF	TGTGCCAGCAGCCAAGATCGGGGGCTAGCGGGGATATATACGCAGTATTTT
TRBV7-2	TRBJ1-1	-	-	CASSVTGLNTEAFF	TGTGCCAGCAGCGTTACAGGGTTGAACACTGAAGCTTTCTTT
TRBV24-1	TRBJ1-2	TRBD1	-	CATSDARDRDHGYTF	TGTGCCACCAGTGATGCCCGGGACAGGGACCATGGCTACACCTTC
TRBV10-3	TRBJ1-5	TRBD1	-	CAISGQGNQPQHF	TGTGCCATCAGTGGACAGGGAAATCAGCCCCAGCATTTT
TRBV6-5	TRBJ1-4	TRBD1	-	CASNTGQGGEKLFF	TGTGCCAGCAATACGGGACAGGGAGGAGAAAAACTGTTTTTT
TRBV7-3	TRBJ1-1	-	-	CASSLSHRTEAFF	TGTGCCAGCAGCTTATCTCACAGGACTGAAGCTTTCTTT
TRBV28	TRBJ1-2	-	-	CASSFRGVARGDYGYTF	TGTGCCAGCAGTTTTCGAGGTGTGGCCAGGGGAGATTATGGCTACACCTTC
TRBV12-3/TRBV12-4	TRBJ2-5	-	-	CASSLNSQETQYF	TGTGCCAGCAGTTTGAACAGCCAAGAGACCCAGTACTTC
TRBV19	TRBJ1-5	-	-	CASSTLPQEGDSNQPQHF	TGTGCCAGTAGTACCTTACCCCAGGAAGGGGATAGCAATCAGCCCCAGCATTTT
TRBV27	TRBJ2-7	-	-	CASSLAGPSSYEQYF	TGTGCCAGCAGTTTAGCGGGACCGAGCTCCTACGAGCAGTACTTC
TRBV19	TRBJ2-3	TRBD2	-	CASGAGEGDTQYF	TGTGCCAGTGGGGCGGGAGAAGGAGATACGCAGTATTTT
TRBV5-4	TRBJ1-2	-	many	CASSLERSYGYTF	TGTGCCAGCAGCTTGGAACGGAGTTATGGCTACACCTTC
TRBV29-1	TRBJ2-3	TRBD1	once	CSVETGTDTQYF	TGCAGCGTTGAGACAGGGACAGATACGCAGTATTTT
TRBV12-3/TRBV12-4	TRBJ2-7	-	-	CASRPGWDEQYF	TGTGCCAGCAGGCCAGGATGGGACGAGCAGTACTTC